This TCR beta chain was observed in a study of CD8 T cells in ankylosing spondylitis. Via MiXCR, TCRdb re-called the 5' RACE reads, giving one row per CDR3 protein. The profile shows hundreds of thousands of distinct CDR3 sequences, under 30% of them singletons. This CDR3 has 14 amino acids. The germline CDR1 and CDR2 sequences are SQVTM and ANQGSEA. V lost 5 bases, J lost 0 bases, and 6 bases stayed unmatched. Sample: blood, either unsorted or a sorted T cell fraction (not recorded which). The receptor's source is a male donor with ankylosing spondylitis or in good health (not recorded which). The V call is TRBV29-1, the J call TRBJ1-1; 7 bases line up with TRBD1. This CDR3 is CSVTPGQLNTEAFF. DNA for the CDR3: TGCAGCGTTACCCCGGGACAGCTGAACACTGAAGCTTTCTTT.